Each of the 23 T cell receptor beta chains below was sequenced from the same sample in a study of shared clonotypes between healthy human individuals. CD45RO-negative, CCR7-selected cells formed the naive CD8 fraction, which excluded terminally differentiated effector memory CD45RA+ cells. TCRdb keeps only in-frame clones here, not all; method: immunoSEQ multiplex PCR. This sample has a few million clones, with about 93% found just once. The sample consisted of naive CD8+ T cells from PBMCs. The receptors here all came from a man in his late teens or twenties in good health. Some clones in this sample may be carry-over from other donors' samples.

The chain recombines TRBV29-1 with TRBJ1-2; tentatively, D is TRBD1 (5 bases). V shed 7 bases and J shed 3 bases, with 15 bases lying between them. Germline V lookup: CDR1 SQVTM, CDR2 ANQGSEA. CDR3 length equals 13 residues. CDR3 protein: CSDQRQTDYGYTF. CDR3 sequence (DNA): TGCAGCGACCAACGACAGACGGACTATGGCTACACCTTC.

The CDR3 DNA reads as TGTGCCAGTAGTATAGCGGGGTCGTACTACGAGCAGTACTTC. Translating it yields CASSIAGSYYEQYF. The rearrangement uses TRBV19 and TRBJ2-7, with D perhaps TRBD2 (5 bases). The ends were cut back, 1 base at V and 3 bases at J, with 10 bases in the middle. The CDR3 covers 14 residues. Germline CDR1 and CDR2: LNHDA and SQIVND (reference sequence).

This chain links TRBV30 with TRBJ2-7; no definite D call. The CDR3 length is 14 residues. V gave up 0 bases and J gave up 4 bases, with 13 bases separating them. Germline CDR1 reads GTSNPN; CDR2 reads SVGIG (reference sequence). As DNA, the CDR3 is TGTGCCTGGAGTGTTTTTCAGAGACCTTACGAGCAGTACTTC. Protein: CAWSVFQRPYEQYF.

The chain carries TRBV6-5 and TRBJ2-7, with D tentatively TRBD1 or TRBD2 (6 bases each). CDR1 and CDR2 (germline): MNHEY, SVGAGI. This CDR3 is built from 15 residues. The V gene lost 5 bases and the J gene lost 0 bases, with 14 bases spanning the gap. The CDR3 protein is CASSPGAAYSYEQYF. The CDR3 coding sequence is TGTGCCAGCAGTCCGGGGGCTGCCTACTCCTACGAGCAGTACTTC.

CDR3 amino acids: CASSLTRRGTGELFF. CDR3 DNA sequence: TGCGCCAGCAGCCTGACGCGCCGGGGCACCGGGGAGCTGTTTTTT. The V gene is TRBV4-3, the J gene TRBJ2-2; weak D call: TRBD2 (5 bases). In germline, CDR1 is LGHNA, CDR2 YSLEER. This CDR3 is 15 amino acids long. V gave up 4 bases and J gave up 4 bases, with 13 bases separating them.

The CDR3 spells CSVELTSGRSYEQYF. In DNA form, the CDR3 reads TGCAGCGTTGAATTGACTAGCGGGAGGTCCTACGAGCAGTACTTC. This chain uses TRBV29-1 with TRBJ2-7; the match to TRBD2 covers 13 bases. With V trimmed by 2 bases and J by 1 base, 2 bases remained unmatched. The CDR3 spans 15 residues. From germline, CDR1 is SQVTM and CDR2 ANQGSEA.

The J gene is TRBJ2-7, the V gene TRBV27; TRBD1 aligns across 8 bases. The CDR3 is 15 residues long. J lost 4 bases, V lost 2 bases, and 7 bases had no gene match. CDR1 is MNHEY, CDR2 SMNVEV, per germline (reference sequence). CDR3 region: CASSLRTGGRYEQYF. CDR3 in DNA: TGTGCCAGCAGTTTACGTACAGGGGGTAGGTACGAGCAGTACTTC.

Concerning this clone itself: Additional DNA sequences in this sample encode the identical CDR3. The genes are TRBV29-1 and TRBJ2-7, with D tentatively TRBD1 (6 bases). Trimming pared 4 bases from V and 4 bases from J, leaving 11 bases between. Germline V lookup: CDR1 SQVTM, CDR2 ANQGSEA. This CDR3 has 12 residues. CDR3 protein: CSVVTGLYEQYF. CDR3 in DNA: TGCAGCGTTGTTACAGGGTTGTACGAGCAGTACTTC.

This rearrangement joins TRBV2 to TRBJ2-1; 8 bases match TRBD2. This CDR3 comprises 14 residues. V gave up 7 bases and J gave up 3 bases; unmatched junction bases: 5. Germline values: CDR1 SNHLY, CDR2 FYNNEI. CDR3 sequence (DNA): TGTGCCAGCATCTCACTAGCGGACTACAATGAGCAGTTCTTC. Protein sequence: CASISLADYNEQFF.

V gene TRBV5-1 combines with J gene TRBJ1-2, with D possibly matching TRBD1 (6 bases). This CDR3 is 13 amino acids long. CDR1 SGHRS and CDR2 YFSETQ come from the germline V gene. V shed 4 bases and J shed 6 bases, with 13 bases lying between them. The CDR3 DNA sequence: TGCGCCAGCAGCGAAGGGGGGGTTAATGGCTACACCTTC. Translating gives CASSEGGVNGYTF.

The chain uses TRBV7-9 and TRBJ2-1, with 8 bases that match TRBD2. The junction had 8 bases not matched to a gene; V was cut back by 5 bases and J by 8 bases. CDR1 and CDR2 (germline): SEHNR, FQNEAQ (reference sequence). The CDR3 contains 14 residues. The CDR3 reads CASSLGGLAHEQFF. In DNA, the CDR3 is TGTGCCAGCAGCCTGGGAGGACTAGCCCATGAGCAGTTCTTC.

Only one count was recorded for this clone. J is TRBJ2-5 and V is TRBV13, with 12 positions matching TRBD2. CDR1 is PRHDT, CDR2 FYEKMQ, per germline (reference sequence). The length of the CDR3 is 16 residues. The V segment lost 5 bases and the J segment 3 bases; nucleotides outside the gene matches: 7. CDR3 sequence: CASSLRLAGEEETQYF. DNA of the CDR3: TGTGCCAGCAGCCTCCGACTAGCGGGAGAGGAAGAGACCCAGTACTTC. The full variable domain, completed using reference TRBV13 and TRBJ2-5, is AAGVIQSPRHLIKEKRETATLKCYPIPRHDTVYWYQQGPGQDPQFLISFYEKMQSDKGSIPDRFSAQQFSDYHSELNMSSLELGDSALYFCASSLRLAGEEETQYFGPGTRLLVL.

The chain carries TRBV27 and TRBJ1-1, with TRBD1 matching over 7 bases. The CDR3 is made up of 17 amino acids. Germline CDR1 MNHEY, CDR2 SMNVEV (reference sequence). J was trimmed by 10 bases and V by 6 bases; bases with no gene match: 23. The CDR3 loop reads CASSGPPGTANLWVAFF. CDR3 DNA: TGTGCCAGCAGCGGACCCCCGGGGACAGCCAATCTTTGGGTAGCTTTCTTT.

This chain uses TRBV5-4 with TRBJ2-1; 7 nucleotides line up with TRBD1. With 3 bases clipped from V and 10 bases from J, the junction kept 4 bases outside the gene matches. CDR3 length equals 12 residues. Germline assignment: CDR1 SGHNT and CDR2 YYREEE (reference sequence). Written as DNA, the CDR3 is TGTGCCAGCAGCTCGACAGGGTTCGAGCAGTTCTTC. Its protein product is CASSSTGFEQFF.

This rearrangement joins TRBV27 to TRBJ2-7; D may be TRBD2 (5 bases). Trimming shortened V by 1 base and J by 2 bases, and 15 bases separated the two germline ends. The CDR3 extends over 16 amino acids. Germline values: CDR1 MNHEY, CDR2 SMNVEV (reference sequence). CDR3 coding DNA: TGTGCCAGCAGTTTATGGCGGGTTCAAGGCCCCTACGAGCAGTACTTC. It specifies CASSLWRVQGPYEQYF.

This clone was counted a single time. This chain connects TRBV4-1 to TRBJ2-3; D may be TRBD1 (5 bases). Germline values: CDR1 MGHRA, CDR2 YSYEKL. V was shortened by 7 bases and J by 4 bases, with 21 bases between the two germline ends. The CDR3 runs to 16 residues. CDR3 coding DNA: TGCGCCAGCAACCTAAACCGGGCAGGGATCGCAGATACGCAGTATTTT. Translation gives CASNLNRAGIADTQYF.

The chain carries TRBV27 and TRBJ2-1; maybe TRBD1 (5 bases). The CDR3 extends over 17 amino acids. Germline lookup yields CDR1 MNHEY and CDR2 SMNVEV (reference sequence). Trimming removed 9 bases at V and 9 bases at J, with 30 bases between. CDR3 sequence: CARIIDTGLRAIGEQFF. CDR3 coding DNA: TGTGCCAGGATTATAGACACGGGTCTCAGGGCTATCGGTGAGCAGTTCTTC.

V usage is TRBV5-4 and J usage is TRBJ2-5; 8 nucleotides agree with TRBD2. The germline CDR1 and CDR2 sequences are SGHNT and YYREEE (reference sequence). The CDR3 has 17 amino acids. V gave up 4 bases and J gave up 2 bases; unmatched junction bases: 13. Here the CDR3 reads CASSQGLVRRGQETQYF. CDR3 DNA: TGTGCCAGCAGCCAGGGACTAGTGCGGAGGGGACAAGAGACCCAGTACTTC.

In DNA, the CDR3 is TGTGCCAGCAGCTCCTCGACAGGTTGGGTCACTGAAGCTTTCTTT. Its protein product is CASSSSTGWVTEAFF. The genes are TRBV28 and TRBJ1-1; TRBD1 might be the D (6 bases). Trimming removed 6 bases at V and 4 bases at J, with 18 bases between. The CDR3 totals 15 residues. The germline gives CDR1 MDHEN, CDR2 SYDVKM.

The CDR3 bases are TGTGCCAGCAGCGTAGCCAGCCGATTCACAGATACGCAGTATTTT. It encodes CASSVASRFTDTQYF. V and J are TRBV9 and TRBJ2-3, with D unresolved. Between the trimmed V and J ends, which lost 0 bases and 2 bases, there was a span of 10 bases. Germline-derived CDR1 and CDR2 are SGDLS and YYNGEE. There are 15 residues in the CDR3.

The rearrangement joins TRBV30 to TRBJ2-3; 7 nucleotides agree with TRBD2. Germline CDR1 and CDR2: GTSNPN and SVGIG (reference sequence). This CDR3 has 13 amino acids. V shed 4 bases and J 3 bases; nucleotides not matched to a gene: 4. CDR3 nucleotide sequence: TGTGCCTGGACGGGGGAGGGAACAGATACGCAGTATTTT. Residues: CAWTGEGTDTQYF.

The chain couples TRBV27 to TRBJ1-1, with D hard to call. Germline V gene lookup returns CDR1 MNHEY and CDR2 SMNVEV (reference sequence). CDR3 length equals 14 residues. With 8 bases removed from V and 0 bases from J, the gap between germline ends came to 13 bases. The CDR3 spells CASRTVPLNTEAFF. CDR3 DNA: TGTGCCAGCCGCACGGTTCCATTGAACACTGAAGCTTTCTTT.

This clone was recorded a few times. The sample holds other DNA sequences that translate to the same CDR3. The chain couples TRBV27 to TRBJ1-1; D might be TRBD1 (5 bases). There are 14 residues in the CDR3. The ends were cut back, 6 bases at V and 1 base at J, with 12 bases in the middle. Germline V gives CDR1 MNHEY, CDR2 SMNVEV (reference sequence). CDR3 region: CASSYGTANTEAFF. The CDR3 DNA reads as TGTGCCAGCAGCTACGGGACGGCGAACACTGAAGCTTTCTTT.